This T cell receptor beta chain was recovered during a study of T cell clones after liver transplantation. Germline V gene lookup returns CDR1 MNHNS and CDR2 SASEGT. This CDR3 comprises 12 residues. The V gene lost 4 bases and the J gene lost 12 bases, with 15 bases spanning the gap. The assay was immunoSEQ multiplex PCR, and TCRdb's table has in-frame clones only and misses some. The table has roughly 49,000 clones, 65% to 80% seen once; the top ten hold 9.5% to 10%. Note on this clone: Its matching antigen is unknown.

Study results and caveats: Compared with third party-reactive sequences, donor-reactive ones declined more, independent of withdrawal success.

The sample was CD4+ T cells from blood, taken roughly 56 months after liver transplant. The receptor's source is a human patient who received a liver transplant. Part of the T cell pool may stem from the graft donor. The V gene is TRBV6-1, the J gene TRBJ1-1; D not resolved. This CDR3 is CASSATGIDTFF. The CDR3 DNA follows: TGTGCCAGCAGTGCGACCGGGATCGACACTTTCTTT.